This T cell receptor beta chain appears in the sequencing data of a study of blood T cell repertoires in COVID-19. Original methodology: Amplification of reference gene primers was used by the study to estimate nucleated cell counts. TCRdb's copy holds only in-frame clones and misses some; the assay was immunoSEQ multiplex PCR. D and trimming come from the DNA, and the V and J calls and clone size come from that table. The sample carries 250,000 to 300,000 clones, about 76% recorded once. The V end was cut by 7 bases, the J end by 5 bases, with 14 bases between. CDR1 MNHEY and CDR2 SVGAGI come from the germline V gene. The CDR3 consists of 13 residues.

The chain recombines TRBV6-5 with TRBJ1-1, with D maybe TRBD1 (5 bases). This clonotype originated in a woman aged 60 to 75 with active or convalescent COVID-19. What was sequenced was peripheral blood. This CDR3 reads CASKFQGKTEAFF. Here the CDR3 DNA reads TGTGCCAGCAAATTCCAGGGAAAAACTGAAGCTTTCTTT.